This paragraph covers one TCR beta chain sequence. TCRdb keeps only in-frame clones here, not all; method: immunoSEQ multiplex PCR. This repertoire shows about 260,000 clones, about 88% found once; its top ten account for under 3.5%. Participant reports of clinical history set cohort assignment. This sample was taken from a study of blood T cell repertoires in COVID-19. Turning to the study itself: In each case, the material was cDNA or gDNA derived from T cells, B-cell-depleted T cells, or PBMCs.

The V gene's germline CDR1 is KGHSH and CDR2 LQKENI. CDR3 length equals 17 residues. V dropped 1 base and J dropped 0 bases, with 13 bases sitting between them. The rearrangement joins TRBV18 to TRBJ2-4; tentative D call: TRBD1 (5 bases). This sequence was found in a woman in her 50s who had recovered from COVID-19. Sequencing was done on a sample of PBMCs or T cells enriched from blood (not recorded which). CDR3 in amino acids: CASSPLQANLAKNIQYF. The CDR3 DNA sequence: TGTGCCAGCTCACCACTACAGGCGAATCTAGCCAAAAACATTCAGTACTTC.